A selection of T cell receptor beta chains follows, all from one sample in a study of low-dose radiotherapy and immunotherapy resistance in tumors. TCRdb reprocessed the reads with MiXCR, giving one entry per CDR3 protein. The top ten clones hold roughly 1.4% of a sample with tens of thousands of distinct CDR3 sequences, under 20% of them seen once. Here the sequenced sample was PBMCs, taken after low-dose radiotherapy plus immunotherapy. The receptor set was obtained from a male donor with prostate cancer. Each CDR3 is given with its conserved first and last residue. The D gene is left open where the match is weak. Not every row has a clone size; where given, it reads once, few, many or a size class.

J gene	D gene	V gene	clone size	CDR3 protein	CDR3 DNA
TRBJ2-3	NA	TRBV12-3/TRBV12-4	many	CASSLGQGLRDTQYF	TGTGCCAGCAGTTTAGGTCAGGGGCTGAGAGATACGCAGTATTTT
TRBJ2-7	TRBD1	TRBV6-2/TRBV6-3	many	CASSFGTGYEQYF	TGTGCCAGCAGTTTCGGGACAGGATACGAGCAGTACTTC
TRBJ2-6	NA	TRBV7-3	many	CASSLRSGAGANVLTF	TGTGCCAGCAGCTTAAGGTCCGGGGCTGGGGCCAACGTCCTGACTTTC
TRBJ2-1	NA	TRBV29-1	NA	CSVHNFLSSYNEQFF	TGCAGCGTTCACAACTTCCTCAGCTCCTACAATGAGCAGTTCTTC
TRBJ2-1	NA	TRBV7-2	few	CASSLIGDQFF	TGTGCCAGCAGCTTAATTGGGGATCAGTTCTTC
TRBJ2-1	TRBD2	TRBV2	NA	CASTLAGIAEQFF	TGTGCCAGCACCCTAGCGGGAATCGCTGAGCAGTTCTTC
TRBJ1-3	TRBD1	TRBV6-5	many	CASTEQGVDGNTIYF	TGTGCCAGCACCGAACAGGGGGTCGATGGAAACACCATATATTTT
TRBJ2-1	NA	TRBV5-4	NA	CASSTGGPTYNEQFF	TGTGCCAGCAGTACCGGGGGGCCAACCTACAATGAGCAGTTCTTC
TRBJ2-1	NA	TRBV28	NA	CASSLGGTLRNEQFF	TGTGCCAGCAGTTTGGGCGGGACTTTAAGGAATGAGCAGTTCTTC
TRBJ2-1	NA	TRBV29-1	many	CSVVGATGPYNEQFF	TGCAGCGTTGTTGGCGCGACGGGCCCTTACAATGAGCAGTTCTTC
TRBJ2-2	NA	TRBV2	NA	CASSPEGSAGELFF	TGTGCCAGCAGCCCGGAGGGGTCCGCCGGGGAGCTGTTTTTT
TRBJ1-5	TRBD1	TRBV25-1	many	CASSELGDRGTGQPQHF	TGTGCCAGCAGTGAATTAGGCGACAGGGGGACGGGACAGCCCCAGCATTTT
TRBJ2-4	NA	TRBV9	many	CASSVDNYFGDIQYF	TGTGCCAGCAGCGTAGATAACTATTTTGGGGACATTCAGTACTTC
TRBJ1-5	NA	TRBV28	many	CASSLPDYNQPQHF	TGTGCCAGCAGCCTCCCTGACTACAATCAGCCCCAGCATTTT
TRBJ1-5	NA	TRBV3-1	many	CASSQVGDQPQHF	TGTGCCAGCAGCCAAGTCGGGGATCAGCCCCAGCATTTT
TRBJ2-1	TRBD2	TRBV5-6	many	CASSLALGLAGVNEQFF	TGTGCCAGCAGCTTAGCCCTGGGACTAGCGGGAGTTAATGAGCAGTTCTTC
TRBJ1-5	NA	TRBV6-2/TRBV6-3	many	CASSFYGDSNQPQHF	TGTGCCAGCAGTTTCTACGGAGATAGCAATCAGCCCCAGCATTTT
TRBJ2-7	TRBD2	TRBV11-2	many	CASTMTSGAAYEQYF	TGTGCCAGCACCATGACTAGCGGAGCGGCCTACGAGCAGTACTTC
TRBJ1-2	NA	TRBV12-3/TRBV12-4	many	CASSFRGGGPDYGYTF	TGTGCCAGCAGTTTTAGGGGAGGGGGACCGGACTATGGCTACACCTTC
TRBJ2-3	TRBD2	TRBV7-9	many	CASSVTSGSTDTQYF	TGTGCCAGCAGCGTCACTAGCGGAAGCACAGATACGCAGTATTTT
TRBJ1-5	NA	TRBV27	many	CASSPNIGGSQPQHF	TGTGCCAGCAGTCCAAATATAGGAGGGAGTCAGCCCCAGCATTTT
TRBJ2-7	TRBD2	TRBV4-1	many	CASSLEPSTSGISYEQYF	TGCGCCAGCAGCCTAGAACCATCGACTAGCGGGATCTCCTACGAGCAGTACTTC
TRBJ2-3	TRBD2	TRBV20-1	many	CSARDYSGRRASTDTQYF	TGCAGTGCTAGAGATTACAGCGGGAGGAGGGCTAGCACAGATACGCAGTATTTT
TRBJ2-7	TRBD1	TRBV7-2	many	CASSQTGGGLVEQYF	TGTGCCAGCAGCCAAACAGGGGGCGGTCTGGTCGAGCAGTACTTC
TRBJ2-7	NA	TRBV5-4	few	CASSWAGKTYEQYF	TGTGCCAGCAGCTGGGCCGGCAAAACCTACGAGCAGTACTTC
TRBJ2-3	TRBD2	TRBV4-3	many	CASSQSLAGGIDTQYF	TGCGCCAGCAGCCAATCCCTAGCGGGAGGAATAGATACGCAGTATTTT
TRBJ2-3	NA	TRBV20-1	many	CSASPYDRPSTDTQYF	TGCAGTGCTAGCCCTTACGACAGACCTAGCACAGATACGCAGTATTTT
TRBJ2-7	TRBD1	TRBV28	many	CASSSIGTGLYEQYF	TGTGCCAGCAGTTCGATCGGGACAGGTCTCTACGAGCAGTACTTC
TRBJ2-3	NA	TRBV29-1	many	CSVANDGFTDTQYF	TGCAGCGTCGCTAACGACGGATTCACAGATACGCAGTATTTT
TRBJ2-7	NA	TRBV28	medium-sized	CASTRPDTYEQYF	TGTGCCAGCACCCGCCCGGACACCTACGAGCAGTACTTC
TRBJ2-1	TRBD2	TRBV12-3/TRBV12-4	many	CASSESGTSFNEQFF	TGTGCCAGCAGTGAGTCCGGGACTAGTTTTAATGAGCAGTTCTTC
TRBJ1-1	NA	TRBV2	NA	CASSVLENTEAFF	TGTGCCAGCAGTGTCTTGGAGAACACTGAAGCTTTCTTT
TRBJ2-2	NA	TRBV2	few	CASSDSLVAFLSTGELFF	TGTGCCAGCAGTGATTCTCTGGTTGCGTTCCTTTCAACCGGGGAGCTGTTTTTT
TRBJ2-3	TRBD2	TRBV6-5	many	CASSYSGLGGGNFGTQYF	TGTGCCAGCAGTTACTCCGGGCTCGGGGGGGGAAACTTTGGTACGCAGTATTTT
TRBJ1-5	NA	TRBV6-5	many	CASSYSKEQPQHF	TGTGCCAGCAGTTACTCGAAAGAGCAGCCCCAGCATTTT
TRBJ2-7	TRBD1	TRBV20-1	many	CSAPRRQGYEQYF	TGCAGTGCGCCTAGGAGACAGGGCTACGAGCAGTACTTC
TRBJ1-4	NA	TRBV28	many	CASSEGHMREKLFF	TGTGCCAGCAGCGAGGGACACATGAGGGAAAAACTGTTTTTT
TRBJ2-5	TRBD2	TRBV11-2	many	CASSSAGVRETQYF	TGTGCCAGCAGCTCAGCGGGAGTTCGAGAGACCCAGTACTTC
TRBJ1-2	NA	TRBV5-4	many	CASSLRGQGYGYTF	TGTGCCAGCAGCCTACGCGGCCAGGGCTATGGCTACACCTTC
TRBJ2-4	TRBD2	TRBV7-6	many	CASSYPPGGTKNIQYF	TGTGCCAGCAGCTACCCCCCGGGGGGAACCAAAAACATTCAGTACTTC
TRBJ1-1	NA	TRBV4-1	few	CASSQGGGRENTEAFF	TGCGCCAGCAGCCAAGGAGGTGGGAGAGAGAACACTGAAGCTTTCTTT
TRBJ1-1	NA	TRBV5-1	NA	CASSSYTTGTTEAFF	TGCGCCAGCAGCTCCTATACCACAGGGACGACTGAAGCTTTCTTT
TRBJ2-5	NA	TRBV14	many	CASSQAIQLETQYF	TGTGCCAGCAGCCAAGCAATACAGTTGGAGACCCAGTACTTC
TRBJ1-6	NA	TRBV5-6	once	CASSLDQGPDSPLHF	TGTGCCAGCAGCTTGGATCAGGGACCTGATTCACCCCTCCACTTT
TRBJ2-7	NA	TRBV28	NA	CASKRSRGSYEQYF	TGTGCCAGTAAGCGCTCTAGGGGGAGCTACGAGCAGTACTTC
TRBJ2-7	TRBD1	TRBV28	many	CASSSLGQGRIEQYF	TGTGCCAGCAGTTCGCTGGGACAGGGGAGAATTGAGCAGTACTTC
TRBJ2-1	TRBD1	TRBV6-2/TRBV6-3	many	CASSHGTGGRNEQFF	TGTGCCAGCAGCCACGGGACAGGGGGTAGAAATGAGCAGTTCTTC
TRBJ1-6	NA	TRBV19	many	CATSQEGNSPLHF	TGTGCCACCAGCCAGGAAGGAAATTCACCCCTCCACTTT
TRBJ2-5	TRBD1	TRBV7-7	many	CASSHQGAGETQYF	TGTGCCAGCAGTCACCAGGGGGCGGGGGAGACCCAGTACTTC
TRBJ2-7	TRBD1	TRBV28	few	CATYRDRGTYEQYF	TGTGCCACCTACCGGGACAGGGGGACCTACGAGCAGTACTTC
TRBJ2-1	TRBD1	TRBV24-1	many	CATSAVDRVSYNEQFF	TGTGCCACCAGTGCCGTGGACAGGGTCTCCTACAATGAGCAGTTCTTC
TRBJ1-1	NA	TRBV29-1	many	CSVPDRLNTEAFF	TGCAGCGTACCGGACAGATTGAACACTGAAGCTTTCTTT
TRBJ2-1	NA	TRBV3-1	NA	CASSHRGAFYEQFF	TGTGCCAGCAGCCACAGGGGGGCTTTCTATGAGCAGTTCTTC
TRBJ2-1	NA	TRBV5-1	NA	CASSLGSSSYNEQFF	TGCGCCAGCAGCTTAGGGTCGAGCTCCTACAATGAGCAGTTCTTC
TRBJ2-1	TRBD2	TRBV5-1	many	CASSDLGLANEQFF	TGCGCCAGCAGCGACCTAGGACTAGCTAATGAGCAGTTCTTC
TRBJ1-1	NA	TRBV2	many	CASSSRGGEAFF	TGTGCCAGCAGTTCTAGGGGGGGTGAAGCTTTCTTT
TRBJ1-5	NA	TRBV29-1	many	CSVLSGMSNQPQHF	TGCAGCGTTCTATCAGGGATGAGCAATCAGCCCCAGCATTTT
TRBJ2-2	NA	TRBV28	many	CASSFGQMNTGELFF	TGTGCCAGCAGTTTCGGACAGATGAACACCGGGGAGCTGTTTTTT
TRBJ2-2	NA	TRBV20-1	many	CSAKTGPYTGELFF	TGCAGTGCTAAAACAGGGCCCTACACCGGGGAGCTGTTTTTT
TRBJ2-2	TRBD2	TRBV28	many	CASRQREGRTGELFF	TGTGCCAGCAGACAGCGGGAGGGCCGCACCGGGGAGCTGTTTTTT